The source of this TCR beta chain is a study of low-dose radiotherapy and immunotherapy resistance in tumors. On the study more broadly: Treatment consisted of nivolumab 240 mg every two weeks and ipilimumab 1 mg/kg every six weeks, given intravenously to patients. Intravenously given cyclophosphamide 200 mg/m2 followed a two-week schedule that placed each dose one day before radiation and immunotherapy.

Germline V gene sequence: CDR1 DFQATT, CDR2 SNEGSKA (reference sequence). The CDR3 runs to 15 residues. The V gene end was trimmed by 3 bases and the J gene end by 4 bases; junction bases not matched to a gene: 6. TRAV- and TRBV-specific primers primed first-strand cDNA, covering alpha and beta chains. TCRs were amplified for about 18 PCR cycles with a constant-region primer and V-primer adapter. MiXCR was run by TCRdb on the reads, yielding one entry per CDR3 protein. The sample yields approximately 91,000 distinct CDR3 sequences, 20% to 25% seen once. Time point noted: after trial treatment. The treatment denotes: LDRT plus nivolumab, ipilimumab, low-dose cyclophosphamide and aspirin (RACIN trial).

The TCR comes from a female donor with ovarian cancer. This chain connects TRBV20-1 to TRBJ1-2; 12 positions match TRBD1. The sequencing here drew on PBMCs, taken after low-dose radiotherapy plus immunotherapy. CDR3 amino acids: CSARSGQGAGYGYTF. DNA of the CDR3: TGCAGTGCTAGGTCGGGACAGGGGGCGGGCTATGGCTACACCTTC.